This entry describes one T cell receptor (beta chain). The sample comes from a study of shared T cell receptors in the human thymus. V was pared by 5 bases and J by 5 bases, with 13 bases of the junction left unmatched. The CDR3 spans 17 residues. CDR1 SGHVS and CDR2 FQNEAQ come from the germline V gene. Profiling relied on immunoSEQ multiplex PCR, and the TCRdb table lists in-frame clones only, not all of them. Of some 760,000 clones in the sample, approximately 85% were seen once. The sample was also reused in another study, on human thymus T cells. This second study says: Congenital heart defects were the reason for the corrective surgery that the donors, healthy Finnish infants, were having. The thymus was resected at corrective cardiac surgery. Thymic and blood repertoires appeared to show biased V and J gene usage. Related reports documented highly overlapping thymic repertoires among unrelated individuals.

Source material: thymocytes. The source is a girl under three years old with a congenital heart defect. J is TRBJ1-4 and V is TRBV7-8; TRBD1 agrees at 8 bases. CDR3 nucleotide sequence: TGTGCCAGCAGCCCCCCACCGCGACAGGGGACGAATGAAAAACTGTTTTTT. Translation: CASSPPPRQGTNEKLFF.